This T cell receptor beta chain was sequenced for a study of blood T cell repertoires in COVID-19. About the research overall: From the United States, Italy and Spain came samples of acute and convalescent COVID-19. The cDNA or gDNA used as material had been derived from T cells, B-cell-depleted T cells, or PBMCs.

V lost 1 base and J lost 5, with 11 bases in between. This CDR3 is built from 14 residues. Per the germline V gene, CDR1 is LGHDT and CDR2 is YNNKEL (reference sequence). Original processing methods: Reference gene primers were amplified, and this amplification served to estimate nucleated cell counts. Assay used: immunoSEQ multiplex PCR; TCRdb lists only in-frame clones, some missing. Clonal size and the V and J genes are those of that table, whereas D and trimming came from the DNA. The sample lists hundreds of thousands of clones; 70% to 90% were seen once. The sample consisted of peripheral blood. The chain recombines TRBV3-1 (or the pseudogene TRBV3-2) with TRBJ1-1; D unresolved. This clonotype was sampled from a human donor in a cohort sampled during active COVID-19. The chain's CDR3 is CASSQGGRMTEAFF. The CDR3 nucleotides read TGTGCCAGCAGCCAAGGAGGGCGTATGACTGAAGCTTTCTTT.